The clone carrying this TCR beta chain was seen only a few times. As yet, its antigen is unknown. The CDR3 is 16 amino acids. The ends lost 4 bases at V and 9 bases at J; junction bases unmatched: 12. Germline assignment: CDR1 SGHDN and CDR2 FVKESK. Here immunoSEQ multiplex PCR was the method, and the copy in TCRdb shows in-frame clones only, minus some. The data contain about 32,000 clones, roughly 80% of them singletons. The time point: week 35, safety follow-up. Doses of 300 ug of mutant IDH1 20-mer peptide were given with topical imiquimod. The data were obtained in a study of a mutant IDH1 vaccine in newly diagnosed glioma. General observations from the study: Changes to the top peripheral T cell clonotypes appeared unrelated to pseudoprogression.

Here the sequenced sample was PBMCs, taken from a glioma patient whose treatment included an IDH1 peptide vaccine. This sequence joins TRBV14 and TRBJ1-6; 7 nucleotides match TRBD1. This TCR was recovered from a woman between 18 and 29 years old with glioma. CDR3 residues: CASSPQGGTGGSPLHF. The CDR3 coding sequence is TGTGCCAGCAGCCCCCAGGGGGGGACTGGAGGTTCACCCCTCCACTTT.